The clone carrying this T cell receptor beta chain was picked up a small number of times. This sample is drawn from a study of T-cell reconstitution after alpha-beta-depleted transplantation in children. The germline CDR1 and CDR2 sequences are SGHNT and YYREEE (reference sequence). The CDR3 consists of 13 residues. V was cut by 3 bases and J by 4 bases, with 9 bases left in between. It was with unique molecular identifiers that the TCRbeta library was prepared. TCRdb used MiXCR to reprocess the PCR reads, holding one entry per CDR3 protein. The data hold about 510,000 distinct CDR3 sequences, with about an eighth observed a single time.

This TCR was sampled from a female patient under 10 years old who had a stem cell transplant for aplastic anemia, so the T cells may come from the graft donor. The genes are TRBV5-4 and TRBJ2-3; unclear D gene. The sequences come from PBMCs, mostly from graft donor cells, collected 180 days after TCRalphabeta/CD19-depleted stem cell transplant. CDR3: CASSSVVADTQYF. The CDR3 DNA sequence: TGTGCCAGCAGCTCGGTGGTAGCAGATACGCAGTATTTT.